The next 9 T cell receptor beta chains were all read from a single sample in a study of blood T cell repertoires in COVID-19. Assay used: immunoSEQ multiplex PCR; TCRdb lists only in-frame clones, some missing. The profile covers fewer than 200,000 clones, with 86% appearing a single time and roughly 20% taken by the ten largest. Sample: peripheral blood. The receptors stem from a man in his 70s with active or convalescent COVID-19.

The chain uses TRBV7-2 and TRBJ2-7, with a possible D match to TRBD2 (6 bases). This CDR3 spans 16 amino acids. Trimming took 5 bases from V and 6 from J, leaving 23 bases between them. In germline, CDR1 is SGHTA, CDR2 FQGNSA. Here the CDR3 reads CASSPRTAAGSSEQYF. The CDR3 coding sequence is TGTGCCAGCAGCCCCCGGACCGCGGCGGGGTCGTCCGAGCAGTACTTC.

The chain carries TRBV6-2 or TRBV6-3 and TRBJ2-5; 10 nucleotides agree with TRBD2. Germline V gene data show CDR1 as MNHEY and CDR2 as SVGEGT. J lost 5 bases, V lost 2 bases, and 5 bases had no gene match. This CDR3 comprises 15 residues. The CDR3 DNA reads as TGTGCCAGCAGTTACACCCTAGCGGGAGCGGAGACCCAGTACTTC. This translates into CASSYTLAGAETQYF.

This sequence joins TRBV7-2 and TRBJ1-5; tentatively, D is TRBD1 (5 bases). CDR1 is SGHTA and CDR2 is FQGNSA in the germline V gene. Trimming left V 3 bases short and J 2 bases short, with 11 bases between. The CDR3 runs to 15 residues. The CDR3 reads CASSFRLTGNQPQHF. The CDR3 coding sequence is TGTGCCAGCAGCTTTCGGTTGACAGGCAATCAGCCCCAGCATTTT.

CDR3 nucleotides: TGTGCCTGGAGTCCAGTTTTTTTGAGGAGGACTGAAGCTTTCTTT. Its protein is CAWSPVFLRRTEAFF. The rearrangement uses TRBV30 and TRBJ1-1; D is unclear. Deletions cut 2 bases from V and 5 bases from J, with 18 bases between. Per germline, CDR1 GTSNPN and CDR2 SVGIG (reference sequence). The CDR3 is 15 residues long. The full variable domain, completed using reference TRBV30 and TRBJ1-1, is SQTIHQWPATLVQPVGSPLSLECTVEGTSNPNLYWYRQAAGRGLQLLFYSVGIGQISSEVPQNLSASRPQDRQFILSSKKLLLSDSGFYLCAWSPVFLRRTEAFFGQGTRLTVV.

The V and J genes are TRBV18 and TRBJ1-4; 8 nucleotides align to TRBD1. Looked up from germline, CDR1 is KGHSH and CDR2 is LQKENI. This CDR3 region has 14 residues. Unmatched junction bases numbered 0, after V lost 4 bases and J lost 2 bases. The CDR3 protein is CASSRQGTNEKLFF. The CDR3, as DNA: TGTGCCAGCTCACGACAGGGGACTAATGAAAAACTGTTTTTT.

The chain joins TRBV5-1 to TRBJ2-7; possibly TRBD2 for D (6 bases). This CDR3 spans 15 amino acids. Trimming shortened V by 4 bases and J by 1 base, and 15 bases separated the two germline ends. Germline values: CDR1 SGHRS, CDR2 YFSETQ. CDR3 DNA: TGCGCCAGCAGCGGGGCGGCGGGGCAATCCTACGAGCAGTACTTC. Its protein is CASSGAAGQSYEQYF.

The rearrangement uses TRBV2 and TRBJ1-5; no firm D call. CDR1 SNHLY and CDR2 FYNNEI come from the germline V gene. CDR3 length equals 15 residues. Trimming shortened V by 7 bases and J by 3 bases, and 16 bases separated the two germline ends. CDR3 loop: CASTPGGGNNQPQHF. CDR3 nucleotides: TGTGCCAGCACACCGGGAGGAGGGAACAATCAGCCCCAGCATTTT.

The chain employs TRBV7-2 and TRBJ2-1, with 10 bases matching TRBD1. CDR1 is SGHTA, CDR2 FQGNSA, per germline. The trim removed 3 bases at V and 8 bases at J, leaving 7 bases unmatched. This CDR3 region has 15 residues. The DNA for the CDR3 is TGTGCCAGCAGCTTGGGACAGGGGATTATCGATGAGCAGTTCTTC. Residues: CASSLGQGIIDEQFF.

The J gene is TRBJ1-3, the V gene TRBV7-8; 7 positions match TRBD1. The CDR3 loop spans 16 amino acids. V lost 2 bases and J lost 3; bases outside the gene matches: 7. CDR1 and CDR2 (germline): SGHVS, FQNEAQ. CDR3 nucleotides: TGTGCCAGCAGCTTAACTGGGACAGCTTATGGAAACACCATATATTTT. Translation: CASSLTGTAYGNTIYF.